This T cell receptor beta chain comes out of a study of CD8 T cells in ankylosing spondylitis. To note about this clonotype: Its specificity is unknown.

Each CDR3 protein is one row after TCRdb ran MiXCR on the 5' RACE reads. Here the sample spans roughly 450,000 distinct CDR3 sequences, roughly 25% being singletons. Study outcomes and limitations: Apparently characteristic of ankylosing spondylitis blood was a TCR beta motif (about eight highly homologous variants). Relatively scarce in peripheral blood, disease-linked clones were CD8+. Researchers reportedly found disease-linked clones significantly enriched in matched ankylosing spondylitis synovial fluid.

Germline CDR1 SGHNT, CDR2 YYREEE (reference sequence). Trimming took 4 bases from V and 10 from J, leaving 21 bases between them. The length of the CDR3 is 15 residues. V is TRBV5-4 and J is TRBJ2-1; maybe TRBD2 (6 bases). The sequenced sample was blood, either unsorted or a sorted T cell fraction (not recorded which). The TCR originated in a male donor with ankylosing spondylitis. The CDR3 loop is CASSPPMGGGQEQFF. The CDR3 bases are TGTGCCAGCAGCCCGCCCATGGGGGGAGGTCAGGAGCAGTTCTTC.